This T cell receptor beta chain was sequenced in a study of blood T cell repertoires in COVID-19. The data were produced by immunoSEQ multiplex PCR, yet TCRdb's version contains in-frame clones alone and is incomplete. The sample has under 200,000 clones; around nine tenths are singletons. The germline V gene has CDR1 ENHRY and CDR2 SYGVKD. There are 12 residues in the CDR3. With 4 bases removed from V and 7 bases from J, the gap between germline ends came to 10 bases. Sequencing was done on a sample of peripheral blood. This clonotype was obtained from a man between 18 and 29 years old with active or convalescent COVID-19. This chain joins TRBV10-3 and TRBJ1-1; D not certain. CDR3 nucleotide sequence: TGTGCCATCAGTGGTATGACGGGTGAAGCTTTCTTT. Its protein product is CAISGMTGEAFF.